Sequencing of this T cell receptor (beta chain) was carried out in a study of shared clonotypes between healthy human individuals. Notes on the study in general: The small donor group covered limited genetic and exposure diversity. Across subsets, estimated richness was generally greater for naive than for memory populations. The study found about 5% of naive CD4 clonotypes shared across a few donors. Measured sharing among donors was expected to vary with sequencing depth.

Libraries were prepared by immunoSEQ multiplex PCR; TCRdb keeps only in-frame clonotypes and omits some of them. Here the sample spans around 2.5 million clones, approximately 93% being singletons. To note about this clone: Antigen specificity is unknown.

The specimen sequenced was naive CD4+ T cells from PBMCs. Subset here: CD45RA+ positively selected. The clonotype was recovered from a man between 18 and 29 years old in good health. Some clones in this sample may be carry-over from other donors' samples.

This CDR3 reads CASSEWDGTYEQYF. CDR3 nucleotides: TGCGCCAGCAGTGAGTGGGACGGGACCTACGAGCAGTACTTC. The chain carries TRBV10-2 and TRBJ2-7; TRBD1 or TRBD2 may be the D gene (5 bases each). The CDR3 runs to 14 residues. V lost 1 base, J lost 2 bases, and 9 bases lay in between. CDR1 is WSHSY, CDR2 SAAADI, per germline.